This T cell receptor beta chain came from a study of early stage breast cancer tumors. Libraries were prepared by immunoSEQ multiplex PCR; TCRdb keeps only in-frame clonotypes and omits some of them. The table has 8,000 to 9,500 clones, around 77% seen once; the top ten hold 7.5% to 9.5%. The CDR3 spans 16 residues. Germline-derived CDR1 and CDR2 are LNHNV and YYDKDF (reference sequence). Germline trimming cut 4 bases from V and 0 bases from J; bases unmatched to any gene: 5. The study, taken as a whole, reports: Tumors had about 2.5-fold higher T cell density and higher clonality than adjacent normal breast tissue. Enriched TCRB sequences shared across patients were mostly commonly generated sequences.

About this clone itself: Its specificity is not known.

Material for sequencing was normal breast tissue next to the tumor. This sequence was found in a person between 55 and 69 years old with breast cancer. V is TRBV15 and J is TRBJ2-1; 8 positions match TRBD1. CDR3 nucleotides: TGTGCCACCAGCAAACGGGACAGGAGCTCCTACAATGAGCAGTTCTTC. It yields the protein CATSKRDRSSYNEQFF.